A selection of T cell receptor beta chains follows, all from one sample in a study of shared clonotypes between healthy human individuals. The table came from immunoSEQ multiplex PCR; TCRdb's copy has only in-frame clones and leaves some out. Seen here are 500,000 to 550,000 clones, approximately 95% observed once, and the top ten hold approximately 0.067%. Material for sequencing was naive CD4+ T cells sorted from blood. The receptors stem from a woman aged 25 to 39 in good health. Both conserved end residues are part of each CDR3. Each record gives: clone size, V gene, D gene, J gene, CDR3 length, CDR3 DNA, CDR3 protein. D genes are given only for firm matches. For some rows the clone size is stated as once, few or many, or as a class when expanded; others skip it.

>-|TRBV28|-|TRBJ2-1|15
TGTGCCAGCAGTTGGAGGAGATCTCGTCGAGGTGAGCAGTTCTTC
CASSWRRSRRGEQFF
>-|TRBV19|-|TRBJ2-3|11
TGTGCCAGTAGTCACACAGATACGCAGTATTTT
CASSHTDTQYF
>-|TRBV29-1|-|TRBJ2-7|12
TGCAGCGGGGGGGACAGCACCTACGAGCAGTACTTC
CSGGDSTYEQYF
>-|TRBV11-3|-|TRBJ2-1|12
TGTGCCAGCAGGCGCGATGGGGATGAGCAGTTCTTC
CASRRDGDEQFF
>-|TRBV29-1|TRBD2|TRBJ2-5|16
TGCAGCGCGCAAATTTTTAGCGGGAGGGTAGAGGAGACCCAGTACTTC
CSAQIFSGRVEETQYF
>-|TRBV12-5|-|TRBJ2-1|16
TGTGCTAGTGGTTTCCCGAGCGAGCGCTCCTACAATGAGCAGTTCTTC
CASGFPSERSYNEQFF
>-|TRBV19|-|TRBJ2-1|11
TGTGCCAGTAGCAACCTCAGGGAGCAGTTCTTC
CASSNLREQFF
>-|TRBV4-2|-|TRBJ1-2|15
TGTGCCAGCAGCCCCGGGACATGGAAAGTTTATGGCTACACCTTC
CASSPGTWKVYGYTF
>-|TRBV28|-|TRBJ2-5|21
TGTGCCAGCAGTTATAGTTTGTTTAGGACGGGAAGGGCAACGGTTTTAGAGACCCAGTACTTC
CASSYSLFRTGRATVLETQYF
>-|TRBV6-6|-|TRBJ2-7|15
TGTGCCAGCAGTAAAGCGTCGGGACGGAACTACGAGCAGTACTTC
CASSKASGRNYEQYF
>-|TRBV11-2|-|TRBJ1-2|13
TGTGCCAGCAGCTTAGACGTAGGAGGCGGCTACACCTTC
CASSLDVGGGYTF
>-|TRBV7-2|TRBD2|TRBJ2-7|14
TGTGCCAGCAGCTTTTCCGGGACTAGCGGGATGTTAAACTTC
CASSFSGTSGMLNF
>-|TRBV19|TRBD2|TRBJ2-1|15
TGTGCCAGTAGTACGTCCGCAGCGGGACGGATTGAGCAGTTCTTC
CASSTSAAGRIEQFF
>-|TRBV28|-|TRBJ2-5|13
TGTGCCAGCAGTTTTTCGGGGATCGAGACCCAGTACTTC
CASSFSGIETQYF
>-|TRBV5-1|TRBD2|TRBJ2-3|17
TGCGCCAGCAGCTTACGACTAGCGGGAGGCAGCACAGATACGCAGTATTTT
CASSLRLAGGSTDTQYF
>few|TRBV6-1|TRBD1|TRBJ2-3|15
TGTGCCAGCAGTAGCCCGGGACAGAGCACAGATACGCAGTATTTT
CASSSPGQSTDTQYF
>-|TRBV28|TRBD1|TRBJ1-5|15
TGTGCCAGCAGTGCGGGGACAGGAGGAGGGCAGCCCCAGCATTTT
CASSAGTGGGQPQHF
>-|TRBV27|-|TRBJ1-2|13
TGTGCCAGCAGCTTGGAAGGAAACTATGGCTACACCTTC
CASSLEGNYGYTF
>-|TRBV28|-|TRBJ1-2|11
TGTGCCAGCAGTCACGAAGGAGGCTACACCTTC
CASSHEGGYTF
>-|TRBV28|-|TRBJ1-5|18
TGTGCCAGCAGTTTATCAGGACTGACACCTTATAGCAATCAGCCCCAGCATTTT
CASSLSGLTPYSNQPQHF
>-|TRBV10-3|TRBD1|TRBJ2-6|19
TGTGCCATCAGCAACCTTAGGGACAGTATTCCATCTGGGGCCAACGTCCTGACTTTC
CAISNLRDSIPSGANVLTF
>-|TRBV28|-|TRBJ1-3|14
TGTGCCAGCCGGAGGGCTGTATCTGGAAACACCATATATTTT
CASRRAVSGNTIYF
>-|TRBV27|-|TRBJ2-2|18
TGTGCCAGCAGTCTTAGGGAACGGACAGCCCGGAACACCGGGGAGCTGTTTTTT
CASSLRERTARNTGELFF
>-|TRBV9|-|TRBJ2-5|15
TGTGCCAGCAGCGTAGCACGCCTGGGGGAGGAGGAGCAGTACTTC
CASSVARLGEEEQYF
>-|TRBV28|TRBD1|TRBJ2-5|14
TGTGCCAGCAGTTCGGGACAGGTCAGCGTGGCCCAGTACTTC
CASSSGQVSVAQYF
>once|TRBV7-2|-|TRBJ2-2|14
TGTGCCAGCAGCTTGGTCGGGAATTCCGGGGAGCTGTTTTTT
CASSLVGNSGELFF
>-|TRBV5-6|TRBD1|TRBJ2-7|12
TGTGCCAGCAGCTTGGGACAGGGAAAGCAGTACTTC
CASSLGQGKQYF
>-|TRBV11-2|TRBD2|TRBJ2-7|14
TGTGCCAGCAGCAGACTAGCGGCATTACACGAGCAGTACTTC
CASSRLAALHEQYF
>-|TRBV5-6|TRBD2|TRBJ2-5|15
TGTGCCAGCAGCTTGTTCGCGGGAGGAACGTGGGAGCAGTACTTC
CASSLFAGGTWEQYF
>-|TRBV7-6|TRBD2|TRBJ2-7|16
TGTGCCAGCAGCCCCGTAGCGGGGAGAGGGTCCTACGAGCAGTACTTC
CASSPVAGRGSYEQYF
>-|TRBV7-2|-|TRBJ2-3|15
TGTGCCAGCAGCTTAGATGGGGGTGCGACAGATACGCAGTATTTT
CASSLDGGATDTQYF
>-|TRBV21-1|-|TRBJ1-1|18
TGTGCCAGCAGCAAAAGGGGTCTAGCGCCCTCGAAAGACACTGAAGCTTTCTTT
CASSKRGLAPSKDTEAFF
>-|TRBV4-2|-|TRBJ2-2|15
TGTGCCAGCAGCCAAGCTTGGGCCGAAGGGGGGGAGCTGTTTTTT
CASSQAWAEGGELFF
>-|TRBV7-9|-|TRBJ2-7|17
TGTGCCAGCAGCTTAGTTACTCGGGACCCGAGGGTCCACGAGCAGTACTTC
CASSLVTRDPRVHEQYF
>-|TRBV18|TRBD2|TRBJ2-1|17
TGTGCCAGCTCACCAAAATCCGGGACTAGCGGGAGGGATGAGCAGTTCTTC
CASSPKSGTSGRDEQFF
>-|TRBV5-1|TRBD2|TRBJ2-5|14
TGCGCCAGCAGCTTGGTGGCGGGAGAAGAGACCCAGTACTTC
CASSLVAGEETQYF
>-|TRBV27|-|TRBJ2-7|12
TGTGCCAGCAGTTTAAAAGTATACGAGCAGTACTTC
CASSLKVYEQYF
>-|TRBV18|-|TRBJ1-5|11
TGTGCCAGCTCACTAGAGGGGCCCCAGCATTTT
CASSLEGPQHF
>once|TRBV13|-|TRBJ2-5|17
TGTGCCAGCAGCTTTGGGATCCAAGGGACAAATAAAGAGACCCAGTACTTC
CASSFGIQGTNKETQYF
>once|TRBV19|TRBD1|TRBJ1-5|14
TGTGCCAGTAGTCCCGACAGGGTGGGGCAAGCCCAGCATTTT
CASSPDRVGQAQHF
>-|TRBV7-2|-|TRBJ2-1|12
TGTGCCAGCAGCCCTCAAGTGGGTGAGCAGTTCTTC
CASSPQVGEQFF
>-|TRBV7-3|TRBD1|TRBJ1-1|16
TGTGCCAGCAGCTTAAAGGGGACAGGGTCCGGCACTGAAGCTTTCTTT
CASSLKGTGSGTEAFF